A single sample is the source of the 17 T cell receptor beta chains below, sequenced in a study of blood T cell repertoires in COVID-19. Clones were sequenced by immunoSEQ multiplex PCR, and TCRdb holds only the in-frame ones, with some missing. The sample lists around 290,000 clones; roughly nine tenths were seen once. Sequenced input: peripheral blood. The receptor set was obtained from a woman aged 25 to 39 with COVID-19, enrolled during active disease.

This chain's CDR3 is CAISPSAYNEQFF. The CDR3 region has the DNA TGTGCCATCAGCCCTAGCGCCTACAATGAGCAGTTCTTC. The J gene is TRBJ2-1, the V gene TRBV10-3; tentative D call: TRBD2 (6 bases). The CDR3 extends over 13 amino acids. The V end lost 6 bases, the J end lost 2 bases, and 8 bases lay between the germline ends. Germline V CDR1 and CDR2: ENHRY, SYGVKD.

The chain carries TRBV12-3 or TRBV12-4 and TRBJ2-1; D gene uncertain. This CDR3 has 12 amino acids. Deletions cut 5 bases from V and 8 bases from J, with 10 bases between. The CDR3 reads CASSPQNDEQFF. CDR3 DNA: TGTGCCAGCAGTCCGCAGAATGATGAGCAGTTCTTC.

The V and J genes are TRBV20-1 and TRBJ2-3; TRBD2 matches 12 bases. Germline trimming cut 3 bases from V and 0 bases from J; bases unmatched to any gene: 4. CDR1 and CDR2 from the germline V gene are DFQATT and SNEGSKA (reference sequence). The CDR3 is 16 residues long. The CDR3 sequence is CSASRLAGGSTDTQYF. The CDR3 DNA follows: TGCAGTGCTAGTCGTCTAGCGGGAGGGAGCACAGATACGCAGTATTTT.

The gene calls are TRBV28 and TRBJ2-7; 9 positions agree with TRBD1. The CDR3 loop spans 14 amino acids. From germline, CDR1 is MDHEN and CDR2 SYDVKM. Trimming took 7 bases from V and 3 from J; bases not matched to a gene: 7. The CDR3 loop reads CASKTGGSHYEQYF. CDR3 sequence (DNA): TGTGCCAGCAAAACAGGGGGCTCACACTACGAGCAGTACTTC.

The CDR3 loop is CASSPSLAGGAHEQYF. CDR3 bases: TGTGCCAGCAGCCCCTCTCTAGCGGGAGGAGCCCACGAGCAGTACTTC. The genes are TRBV3-1 (or the pseudogene TRBV3-2) and TRBJ2-7; TRBD2 matches 11 bases. Germline loops: CDR1 LGHDT, CDR2 YNNKEL (reference sequence). The CDR3 covers 16 residues. Trimming removed 4 bases from V and 5 bases from J; junction bases left unmatched: 10.

The chain is built from TRBV5-5 and TRBJ2-1; 8 bases align to TRBD2. Germline CDR1 SGHKS, CDR2 YYEKEE (reference sequence). The CDR3 contains 16 residues. J was trimmed by 4 bases and V by 0 bases; bases with no gene match: 6. The CDR3 protein is CASSLAQASGYNEQFF. The CDR3, as DNA: TGTGCCAGCAGCTTGGCCCAGGCTAGCGGGTACAATGAGCAGTTCTTC.

The V call is TRBV30, the J call TRBJ1-1; D is perhaps TRBD1 (6 bases). The V gene's germline CDR1 is GTSNPN and CDR2 SVGIG (reference sequence). The CDR3 has 14 amino acids. The ends were cut back, 4 bases at V and 0 bases at J, with 12 bases in the middle. Here the CDR3 DNA reads TGTGCCTGGACGGGGGGGCCTATGAACACTGAAGCTTTCTTT. It is translated as CAWTGGPMNTEAFF.

The J gene is TRBJ1-3, the V gene TRBV3-1 (or the pseudogene TRBV3-2); D is ambiguous. The CDR3 is 17 residues long. Per germline, CDR1 LGHDT and CDR2 YNNKEL (reference sequence). V was cut by 1 base and J by 0 bases, with 13 bases left in between. The CDR3 protein is CASSQGQRLRSGNTIYF. CDR3 nucleotides: TGTGCCAGCAGCCAAGGGCAGAGACTGCGCTCTGGAAACACCATATATTTT.

The genes are TRBV15 and TRBJ1-4, with TRBD1 as a possible D gene (6 bases). The CDR3 has 15 residues. The germline V gene has CDR1 LNHNV and CDR2 YYDKDF (reference sequence). V was shortened by 5 bases and J by 6 bases, with 16 bases between the two germline ends. The CDR3 loop reads CATSRGGAEHEKLFF. CDR3 coding DNA: TGTGCCACCAGCCGAGGGGGAGCTGAGCATGAAAAACTGTTTTTT.

The chain combines TRBV19 with TRBJ1-2, with D tentatively TRBD1 (6 bases). Trimming stripped 7 bases from V and 3 bases from J, with 18 bases between. There are 15 residues in the CDR3. Germline V CDR1 and CDR2: LNHDA, SQIVND (reference sequence). The CDR3 sequence is CASTSRDMSYYGYTF. The CDR3 DNA sequence: TGTGCCAGTACCTCACGGGACATGTCTTACTATGGCTACACCTTC.

This clone was recorded a few times. The V call is TRBV29-1, the J call TRBJ1-1; D possibly corresponds to TRBD1 (5 bases). The CDR3 is made up of 12 amino acids. Trimming removed 5 bases from V and 12 bases from J, with 19 bases in between. Looked up from germline, CDR1 is SQVTM and CDR2 is ANQGSEA. DNA of the CDR3: TGCAGCGTTACAGGTTGGGAGGGGAAACCTTTCTTT. Encoded protein: CSVTGWEGKPFF.

In regard to this clone: At the DNA level, this CDR3 is encoded by other sequences in the same sample as well. As DNA, the CDR3 is TGTGCCAGTAGTACGCAGGGTGATCAGCCCCAGCATTTT. This translates into CASSTQGDQPQHF. The chain is built from TRBV19 and TRBJ1-5; weak D call: TRBD1 (5 bases). Germline CDR1 LNHDA, CDR2 SQIVND (reference sequence). This CDR3 has 13 amino acids. The V end was cut by 4 bases, the J end by 5 bases, with 9 bases between.

The chain joins TRBV30 to TRBJ1-3; no clear D gene. The germline V and J ends were trimmed by 2 bases and 9 bases, with 8 bases remaining between them. CDR3 size: 11 residues. In germline, CDR1 is GTSNPN, CDR2 SVGIG (reference sequence). CDR3 residues: CAWSHSGTIYF. CDR3 DNA sequence: TGTGCCTGGAGTCACAGCGGCACCATATATTTT.

This chain connects TRBV7-2 to TRBJ1-5; D ambiguous. Germline-derived CDR1 and CDR2 are SGHTA and FQGNSA. The CDR3 is 13 amino acids. The V end lost 5 bases, the J end lost 1 base, and 6 bases lay between the germline ends. DNA for the CDR3: TGTGCCAGCAGCCCACAGAGCAATCAGCCCCAGCATTTT. Its translation: CASSPQSNQPQHF.

The chain links TRBV19 to TRBJ2-3; perhaps TRBD1 as D (5 bases). Germline CDR1 LNHDA, CDR2 SQIVND (reference sequence). CDR3 length: 13 amino acids. V gave up 2 bases and J gave up 4 bases, with 7 bases separating them. CDR3 sequence: CASSITGPDTQYF. In nucleotides, the CDR3 is TGTGCCAGTAGTATAACAGGCCCAGATACGCAGTATTTT.

This chain uses TRBV11-2 with TRBJ2-7; 7 nucleotides match TRBD1. The germline V gene has CDR1 SGHAT and CDR2 FQNNGV. The CDR3 spans 15 residues. With V trimmed by 1 base and J by 4 bases, 7 bases remained unmatched. The CDR3 nucleotides read TGTGCCAGCAGCTTAGCAGGGGGTCGTAGTTACGAGCAGTACTTC. Its translation is CASSLAGGRSYEQYF. Using reference TRBV11-2 and TRBJ2-7 for the parts outside the CDR3, the full variable domain is EAGVAQSPRYKIIEKRQSVAFWCNPISGHATLYWYQQILGQGPKLLIQFQNNGVVDDSQLPKDRFSAERLKGVDSTLKIQPAKLEDSAVYLCASSLAGGRSYEQYFGPGTRLTVT.

The V call is TRBV7-2, the J call TRBJ2-2; D is possibly TRBD2 (6 bases). V shed 1 base and J shed 0 bases, with 12 bases lying between them. There are 17 residues in the CDR3. CDR1 SGHTA and CDR2 FQGNSA come from the germline V gene. The CDR3 protein is CASSLDVSGSNTGELFF. In nucleotides, the CDR3 is TGTGCCAGCAGCTTAGATGTCAGCGGGTCGAACACCGGGGAGCTGTTTTTT.